Below are 27 T cell receptor beta chains sequenced from a single sample in a study of CD8 T cells in Susac syndrome. cDNA came from about 0.51 to 1 ug RNA primed by random hexamers. A single record per CDR3 protein comes from TCRdb applying MiXCR to the immunoSEQ multiplex PCR reads. The sample includes 100,000 or so distinct CDR3 sequences, 95% of them seen just once. Sequencing was done on a sample of CD8+ T cells from PBMCs. The receptors shown here come from a human donor with Susac syndrome.

This chain uses TRBV9 with TRBJ2-7, with 9 nucleotides matching TRBD1. Unmatched junction bases numbered 15, after V lost 7 bases and J lost 4 bases. The CDR3 spans 16 residues. Germline values: CDR1 SGDLS, CDR2 YYNGEE. This CDR3 is CASYPPGDRVIYEQYF. The CDR3 nucleotides read TGTGCCAGCTATCCCCCGGGGGACAGGGTAATTTACGAGCAGTACTTC. The full variable domain, completed using reference TRBV9 and TRBJ2-7, is DSGVTQTPKHLITATGQRVTLRCSPRSGDLSVYWYQQSLDQGLQFLIQYYNGEERAKGNILERFSAQQFPDLHSELNLSSLELGDSALYFCASYPPGDRVIYEQYFGPGTRLTVT.

The chain carries TRBV20-1 and TRBJ2-7, with 7 positions matching TRBD1. This CDR3 has 14 residues. After removal of 6 bases from V and 3 bases from J, the junction contained 11 bases not matched to a gene. The germline V gene has CDR1 DFQATT and CDR2 SNEGSKA (reference sequence). The CDR3 DNA sequence: TGCAGTGCCAAGATTAACCAGGGGGTCTACGAGCAGTACTTC. It encodes CSAKINQGVYEQYF.

This clonotype was observed once. The gene calls are TRBV9 and TRBJ1-2; a weak D match, TRBD1 (5 bases). Looked up from germline, CDR1 is SGDLS and CDR2 is YYNGEE. The CDR3 runs to 11 residues. The ends were cut back, 3 bases at V and 8 bases at J, with 8 bases in the middle. The CDR3 here is CASSARGGYTF. CDR3 DNA sequence: TGTGCCAGCAGCGCCCGGGGGGGCTACACCTTC.

The chain joins TRBV5-4 to TRBJ2-1, with D perhaps being TRBD1 or TRBD2 (6 bases each). Between the trimmed V and J ends, which lost 2 bases and 5 bases, there was a span of 17 bases. The V gene's germline CDR1 is SGHNT and CDR2 YYREEE (reference sequence). The CDR3 covers 16 residues. CDR3 residues: CASSFWGASHDNEQFF. CDR3 in DNA: TGTGCCAGCAGCTTTTGGGGGGCGTCCCATGACAATGAGCAGTTCTTC.

V usage is TRBV9 and J usage is TRBJ2-3; TRBD1 agrees at 7 bases. The CDR3 totals 16 residues. After removal of 7 bases from V and 0 bases from J, the junction contained 11 bases not matched to a gene. CDR1 is SGDLS, CDR2 YYNGEE, per germline. CDR3 amino acids: CASGLDRVYSTDTQYF. The DNA of the CDR3 is TGTGCCAGCGGCCTCGACAGGGTGTATAGCACAGATACGCAGTATTTT.

The CDR3 here is CASGRQTYEQYF. The CDR3 bases are TGTGCCAGCGGGAGGCAGACCTACGAGCAGTACTTC. The chain has TRBV7-9 and TRBJ2-7; tentatively, D is TRBD2 (6 bases). Germline-derived CDR1 and CDR2 are SEHNR and FQNEAQ (reference sequence). The CDR3 is made up of 12 amino acids. Trimming stripped 8 bases from V and 2 bases from J, with 10 bases between.

The J gene is TRBJ2-3, the V gene TRBV28; D not resolved. The CDR3 runs to 12 residues. Germline CDR1 reads MDHEN; CDR2 reads SYDVKM. V lost 3 bases to trimming and J lost 7 bases, with 8 bases between them. The CDR3 loop reads CASSFLANTQYF. In DNA form, the CDR3 reads TGTGCCAGCAGTTTCTTGGCGAATACGCAGTATTTT. The full variable domain, rest sourced from reference TRBV28 and TRBJ2-3, is DVKVTQSSRYLVKRTGEKVFLECVQDMDHENMFWYRQDPGLGLRLIYFSYDVKMKEKGDIPEGYSVSREKKERFSLILESASTNQTSMYLCASSFLANTQYFGPGTRLTVL.

This chain joins TRBV7-9 and TRBJ1-1; D unclear. The CDR3 loop spans 14 amino acids. Germline assignment: CDR1 SEHNR and CDR2 FQNEAQ (reference sequence). Trimming took off 4 bases at V and 0 bases at J, with 9 bases between the two ends. The CDR3 nucleotides read TGTGCCAGCAGCTACTTGGGGATGAACACTGAAGCTTTCTTT. It is translated as CASSYLGMNTEAFF.

The CDR3 DNA sequence: TGTGCCAGCAGCTCCCGGGACAGGGGGGGCGAGCAGTACTTC. It specifies CASSSRDRGGEQYF. The chain uses TRBV7-8 and TRBJ2-7; TRBD1 aligns across 11 bases. Trimming cost V 4 bases and J 6 bases; bases outside gene matches: 5. Germline lookup yields CDR1 SGHVS and CDR2 FQNEAQ. The CDR3 extends over 14 amino acids.

This chain connects TRBV7-9 to TRBJ1-5; TRBD1 might be the D (6 bases). CDR3 size: 13 residues. Germline assignment: CDR1 SEHNR and CDR2 FQNEAQ (reference sequence). Trimming pared 8 bases from V and 5 bases from J, leaving 13 bases between. The chain's CDR3 is CASQGPGDQPQHF. DNA for the CDR3: TGTGCCAGCCAAGGGCCAGGGGATCAGCCCCAGCATTTT.

The chain has TRBV16 and TRBJ1-2; no firm D call. There are 14 residues in the CDR3. Deletions cut 0 bases from V and 5 bases from J, with 10 bases between. Germline V gene lookup returns CDR1 KGHSY and CDR2 FQNENV. CDR3 nucleotides: TGTGCCAGCAGCCAATCACCGGTCCCATATGGCTACACCTTC. Its translation: CASSQSPVPYGYTF.

The chain carries TRBV19 and TRBJ2-7, with 7 bases identical to TRBD1. V dropped 5 bases and J dropped 2; count of bases not matched to a gene: 6. The CDR3 runs to 14 residues. Per germline, CDR1 LNHDA and CDR2 SQIVND (reference sequence). The CDR3 nucleotides are TGTGCCAGTAGTGCGACAGGGTCCACCTACGAGCAGTACTTC. Protein: CASSATGSTYEQYF.

The chain is built from TRBV13 and TRBJ1-1, with 7 nucleotides matching TRBD1. The CDR3 covers 15 residues. Germline lookup yields CDR1 PRHDT and CDR2 FYEKMQ (reference sequence). The V segment lost 5 bases and the J segment 1 base; nucleotides outside the gene matches: 7. CDR3 nucleotides: TGTGCCAGCAGCGAGGGGACAGCAGCGAACACTGAAGCTTTCTTT. Its protein is CASSEGTAANTEAFF.

The V gene is TRBV7-9, the J gene TRBJ2-3, with D possibly matching TRBD1 (6 bases). V was cut by 4 bases and J by 0 bases, with 17 bases left in between. CDR3 length: 17 residues. CDR1 and CDR2 from the germline V gene are SEHNR and FQNEAQ (reference sequence). The CDR3 DNA reads TGTGCCAGCAGCTCTACCCTGGGGGCCACTAGCACAGATACGCAGTATTTT. Protein: CASSSTLGATSTDTQYF.

The chain recombines TRBV14 with TRBJ2-2; D is unclear. Trimming took off 2 bases at V and 7 bases at J, with 14 bases between the two ends. Germline lookup yields CDR1 SGHDN and CDR2 FVKESK. The CDR3 length is 15 residues. This CDR3 reads CASSQFLPGNGELFF. The CDR3 DNA is TGTGCCAGCAGCCAATTTCTTCCCGGCAACGGGGAGCTGTTTTTT. The variable domain in full, with the rest retrieved from reference TRBV14 and TRBJ2-2, is EAGVTQFPSHSVIEKGQTVTLRCDPISGHDNLYWYRRVMGKEIKFLLHFVKESKQDESGMPNNRFLAERTGGTYSTLKVQPAELEDSGVYFCASSQFLPGNGELFFGEGSRLTVL.

The DNA of the CDR3 is TGTGCCAGCAGCCCGGCCTACAATGAGCAGTTCTTC. Residues: CASSPAYNEQFF. The genes are TRBV7-9 and TRBJ2-1; D not certain. The CDR3 covers 12 residues. V lost 5 bases to trimming and J lost 2 bases, with 4 bases between them. Looked up from germline, CDR1 is SEHNR and CDR2 is FQNEAQ (reference sequence).

The chain combines TRBV11-2 with TRBJ2-1, with D tentatively TRBD2 (6 bases). V was shortened by 5 bases and J by 4 bases, with 9 bases between the two germline ends. This CDR3 is built from 13 residues. Germline assignment: CDR1 SGHAT and CDR2 FQNNGV. The DNA of the CDR3 is TGTGCCAGCAGCCGGGGGAATTACAATGAGCAGTTCTTC. Its protein product is CASSRGNYNEQFF.

The V and J genes are TRBV11-2 and TRBJ1-1, with 9 nucleotides matching TRBD1. CDR1 is SGHAT and CDR2 is FQNNGV in the germline V gene. CDR3 length: 11 amino acids. J gave up 10 bases and V 5 bases, and 2 bases lay outside the gene matches. Here the CDR3 reads CASSQGQGAFF. The CDR3 DNA sequence: TGTGCCAGCAGCCAGGGACAGGGAGCTTTCTTT. Filled out from reference TRBV11-2 and TRBJ1-1, the complete variable domain reads EAGVAQSPRYKIIEKRQSVAFWCNPISGHATLYWYQQILGQGPKLLIQFQNNGVVDDSQLPKDRFSAERLKGVDSTLKIQPAKLEDSAVYLCASSQGQGAFFGQGTRLTVV.

This clonotype has a single count. The gene calls are TRBV15 and TRBJ2-4; weak D call: TRBD1 (6 bases). V lost 0 bases and J lost 0, with 12 bases in between. Germline assignment: CDR1 LNHNV and CDR2 YYDKDF (reference sequence). CDR3 length: 17 amino acids. CDR3 nucleotides: TGTGCCACCAGCAGAGAAAAGGGACACCTAGCCAAAAACATTCAGTACTTC. The encoded protein is CATSREKGHLAKNIQYF.

The chain joins TRBV29-1 to TRBJ1-2; D is unclear. CDR1 is SQVTM and CDR2 is ANQGSEA in the germline V gene. The CDR3 runs 9 residues. The V gene lost 3 bases and the J gene lost 8 bases, with 4 bases spanning the gap. CDR3 in amino acids: CSVEAGYTF. The CDR3 bases are TGCAGCGTTGAGGCCGGCTACACCTTC.

This chain uses TRBV5-1 with TRBJ1-1, with D uncertain. V lost 4 bases to trimming and J lost 0 bases, with 13 bases between them. This CDR3 comprises 15 residues. CDR1 SGHRS and CDR2 YFSETQ come from the germline V gene. CDR3 bases: TGCGCCAGCAGCCCGGACGGAGGCATGAACACTGAAGCTTTCTTT. The encoded protein is CASSPDGGMNTEAFF.

The chain recombines TRBV19 with TRBJ1-6; D might be TRBD1 (5 bases). Per germline, CDR1 LNHDA and CDR2 SQIVND (reference sequence). The CDR3 covers 15 residues. V gave up 5 bases and J gave up 9 bases, with 17 bases separating them. The CDR3 loop reads CASSPRDGGSSPLHF. The CDR3 DNA reads as TGTGCCAGTAGTCCCAGGGACGGGGGGTCTTCACCCCTCCACTTT.

This chain links TRBV7-9 with TRBJ2-5; TRBD2 aligns across 11 bases. J lost 2 bases, V lost 1 base, and 0 bases had no gene match. CDR3 length: 15 amino acids. Germline CDR1 SEHNR, CDR2 FQNEAQ (reference sequence). This CDR3 is CASSLGTSGQETQYF. The CDR3 region has the DNA TGTGCCAGCAGCTTAGGGACTAGCGGGCAAGAGACCCAGTACTTC.

This chain uses TRBV3-1 with TRBJ2-5; possibly TRBD2 for D (6 bases). Germline CDR1 and CDR2: LGHDT and YNNKEL (reference sequence). Trimming pared 0 bases from V and 1 base from J, leaving 9 bases between. This CDR3 contains 15 residues. This CDR3 reads CASSQDRDSQETQYF. Here the CDR3 DNA reads TGTGCCAGCAGCCAAGACAGGGACTCCCAAGAGACCCAGTACTTC.

This sequence joins TRBV29-1 and TRBJ1-2; D is unresolved. The CDR3 extends over 11 amino acids. Germline CDR1 SQVTM, CDR2 ANQGSEA. Trimming removed 6 bases from V and 7 bases from J, with 12 bases in between. This CDR3 is CSVADSSGYTF. The DNA for the CDR3 is TGCAGCGTCGCCGATTCCAGTGGCTACACCTTC.

This clonotype was detected only once. The genes are TRBV5-4 and TRBJ2-5; tentatively, D is TRBD1 or TRBD2 (5 bases each). Germline V lookup: CDR1 SGHNT, CDR2 YYREEE (reference sequence). This CDR3 is 14 amino acids long. V gave up 6 bases and J gave up 3 bases, with 15 bases separating them. CDR3 sequence (DNA): TGTGCCAGCAACGCGGGTGGGGGAGAAGAGACCCAGTACTTC. Its translation: CASNAGGGEETQYF.

This clonotype appeared once. The rearrangement joins TRBV19 to TRBJ1-5; no reliable D call. Germline V gives CDR1 LNHDA, CDR2 SQIVND (reference sequence). Trimming shortened V by 3 bases and J by 6 bases, and 6 bases separated the two germline ends. CDR3 length: 12 residues. CDR3 coding DNA: TGTGCCAGTAGTATCAAAAGTCAGCCCCAGCATTTT. Its translation: CASSIKSQPQHF.